What follows describes a single T cell receptor (beta chain). CDR3 length: 13 residues. Trimming shortened V by 4 bases and J by 6 bases, and 13 bases separated the two germline ends. Per the germline V gene, CDR1 is GTSNPN and CDR2 is SVGIG (reference sequence). The data derive from a study of blood T cell repertoires in COVID-19. Study in general: Samples taken during acute and convalescent COVID-19 were collected in the United States, Italy and Spain. The cDNA or gDNA used as material had been derived from T cells, B-cell-depleted T cells, or PBMCs.

Original processing methods: Amplifying reference gene primers gave estimates of nucleated cell counts. Repertoires were generated with immunoSEQ multiplex PCR, while TCRdb's copy carries only in-frame clones and drops some. Clonal size and the V and J genes are those of that table, whereas D and trimming came from the DNA. Of about 61,000 clones listed, about 88% are singletons. The sequence derives from a woman between 45 and 65 years old with active or convalescent COVID-19. This sequence joins TRBV30 and TRBJ1-5; the D is unclear. Sequencing was carried out using peripheral blood. The CDR3: CAWTLGVAQPQHF. Here the CDR3 DNA reads TGTGCCTGGACCTTGGGAGTCGCTCAGCCCCAGCATTTT.